This T cell receptor beta chain stems from a study of read filtering for tumor transcriptome and immune sequencing. Study-wide background: Transcriptome libraries were built from DNase-treated RNA.

The library was built from about 0.4 ug RNA with molecular barcoded adaptors for alpha/delta and beta/gamma chains. TCRdb called the reads again in MiXCR, with one record for every CDR3 protein. The table shows tens of thousands of distinct CDR3 sequences, with about 20% occurring only once. Whole-study results and caveats: Approximately 82% of IR-seq clonotypes had a single read, yet these held around 3.3% of reads.

The sample holds many counts of this clonotype. The antigen is not known. This CDR3 is 16 amino acids long. Per the germline V gene, CDR1 is MGHRA and CDR2 is YSYEKL. Losses at the gene ends were 1 base for V and 4 bases for J; bases not matched to a gene: 7. Sequencing used a population of CD138-negative cells sorted from bone marrow. The sequence was obtained from a donor at least 40 years old with multiple myeloma. The chain uses TRBV4-1 and TRBJ2-7; 10 bases line up with TRBD1. In nucleotides, the CDR3 is TGCGCCAGCAGCCAAGGACAGGGGGCGATTGTGTACGAGCAGTACTTC. Amino acids: CASSQGQGAIVYEQYF.